Here is one T cell receptor (beta chain) with its context. What it binds is not known. V was pared by 10 bases and J by 1 base, with 11 bases between. This CDR3 has 12 amino acids. Germline CDR1 is SGHRS and CDR2 is YFSETQ. This sample was taken from a study of shared clonotypes between healthy human individuals. Study details: Per donor, three plates held CD4 naive cells, three held CD4 memory, two held CD8 naive and one held CD8 memory.

Splitting of CD4+ cells produced CD45RA+ naive and CD45RA-negative memory subsets. Study observations and caveats: Some naive CD4 clonotypes, roughly 5%, turned up in common across four donors.

Replicate sorted-subset PCRs were loaded with around 210 ng DNA, 30,000 or so T cell genomes. The assay was immunoSEQ multiplex PCR, and TCRdb's table has in-frame clones only and misses some. The sample includes 300,000 to 400,000 clones, around 74% seen only once; the top ten take approximately 10%. This chain links TRBV5-1 with TRBJ1-2, with a possible D match to TRBD1 (5 bases). This clonotype originated in a man aged 25-45 years in good health. Material: memory CD4+ T cells sorted from blood. Noted subset: CD45RA-negative fraction. CDR3 protein: CASGGDNYGYTF. The CDR3 nucleotides read TGCGCCTCCGGGGGGGATAACTATGGCTACACCTTC.